A selection of T cell receptor beta chains follows, all from one sample in a study of cytomegalovirus exposure and HLA in healthy donors. TCRdb keeps only in-frame clones here, not all; method: immunoSEQ multiplex PCR. Recorded for this sample: fewer than 150,000 clones. Sequences were obtained from PBMCs. Receptors were obtained from a man between 18 and 29 years old in good health and CMV-seronegative. Both conserved end residues are part of each CDR3.

V: TRBV12-5
J: TRBJ1-5
CDR3: CASGLGKDMGGSNQPQHF

V: TRBV7-9
J: TRBJ2-1
CDR3: CASSLSTSGTIYNEQFF

V: TRBV5-5
J: TRBJ2-7
CDR3: CASSFSGDSSYEQYF

V: TRBV9
J: TRBJ2-3
CDR3: CASSVGGPSTDTQYF

V: TRBV5-1
J: TRBJ1-4
CDR3: CASSLDRNEKLFF

V: TRBV12-5
J: TRBJ1-3
CDR3: CASGLGTGTGNTIYF

V: TRBV6-5
J: TRBJ2-5
CDR3: CASRAPTGGFWTQYF

V: TRBV5-8
J: TRBJ2-5
CDR3: CASSFSVSDQETQYF

V: TRBV6-1
J: TRBJ1-2
CDR3: CASSVGLGYTF

V: TRBV10-1
J: TRBJ2-1
CDR3: CASSAGSSRNEQFF

V: TRBV7-9
J: TRBJ2-7
CDR3: CASSPGGYEQYF

V: TRBV7-2
J: TRBJ1-1
CDR3: CASSGLGRRGFF

V: TRBV11-2
J: TRBJ1-2
CDR3: CASSLGSWGYTF

V: TRBV7-8
J: TRBJ2-1
CDR3: CASSLGLGSGVYNEQFF

V: TRBV6-5
J: TRBJ2-5
CDR3: CASTRGLAGETQYF

V: TRBV6-5
J: TRBJ2-1
CDR3: CASSVLADNEQFF

V: TRBV2
J: TRBJ1-5
CDR3: CASRGVKFQPQHF